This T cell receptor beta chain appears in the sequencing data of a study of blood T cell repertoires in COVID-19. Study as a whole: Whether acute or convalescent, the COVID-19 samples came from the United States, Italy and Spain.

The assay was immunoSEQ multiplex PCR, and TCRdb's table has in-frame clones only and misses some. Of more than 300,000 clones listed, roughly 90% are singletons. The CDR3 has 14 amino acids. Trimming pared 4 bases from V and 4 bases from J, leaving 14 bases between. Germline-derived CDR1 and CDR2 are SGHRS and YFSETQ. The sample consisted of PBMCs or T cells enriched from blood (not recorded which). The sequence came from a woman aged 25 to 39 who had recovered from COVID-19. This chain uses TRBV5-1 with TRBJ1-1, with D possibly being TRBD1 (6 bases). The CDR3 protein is CASSGTQGSTEAFF. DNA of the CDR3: TGCGCCAGCAGCGGGACACAGGGTAGCACTGAAGCTTTCTTT.